The 13 T cell receptor beta chains in this list originate from one sample, sequenced in a study of regulatory T cells in long-lasting Graves disease (dated by TCRdb to about 2021). The sample's time point label, decoded: newly diagnosed GD, antithyroid drugs for less than 3 months. For both TCR sequencing and RNA sequencing, RNA was extracted from PBMCs using TRIzol. Library preparation was by multiplex PCR. The sequencer was an Illumina HiSeq 4000. TCR beta libraries were built with iRepertoire HTBI primers and Arm-PCR amplification of CDR3 regions. The raw public reads went through TCRdb reprocessing: fastp at Q25, MiXCR clone calling, in-frame beta chains kept. Identical CDR3 protein sequences are pooled into one entry, listed with their most common genes and DNA. This sample holds 440,000 or so distinct CDR3 sequences; approximately 16% were observed only once. Of the sample, around 11% falls within the top ten clones.

These records were also assigned to another study, of T cells in Graves' hyperthyroidism and ophthalmopathy.

The sample in question was peripheral blood mononuclear cells (PBMCs), obtained at new diagnosis, from a patient treated with antithyroid drugs. The receptors here all came from a woman in her thirties with Graves disease. Donor details come from another sample of the same person, matched by shared clones.

The rearrangement joins TRBV7-9 to TRBJ2-5; perhaps D is TRBD1 or TRBD2 (6 bases each). This CDR3 is built from 15 residues. Trimming pared 8 bases from V and 4 bases from J, leaving 20 bases between. Germline V gives CDR1 SEHNR, CDR2 FQNEAQ (reference sequence). The CDR3 DNA follows: TGTGCCAGCGAAGGGGGACTCCCTGGGGTAGAGACCCAGTACTTC. Protein sequence: CASEGGLPGVETQYF.

This clonotype was seen at least ten times. The rearrangement joins TRBV14 to TRBJ2-5; 10 bases agree with TRBD2. The CDR3 loop spans 19 amino acids. The trim removed 4 bases at V and 0 bases at J, leaving 14 bases unmatched. Germline V gene lookup returns CDR1 SGHDN and CDR2 FVKESK. The CDR3: CASSPSGLAQLRYQETQYF. The CDR3 bases are TGTGCCAGCAGCCCCTCGGGACTAGCGCAACTACGGTACCAAGAGACCCAGTACTTC.

This clonotype was seen a handful of times. The chain recombines TRBV7-9 with TRBJ2-1; no clear D. Per germline, CDR1 SEHNR and CDR2 FQNEAQ (reference sequence). The CDR3 covers 15 residues. V lost 7 bases, J lost 4 bases, and 17 bases lay in between. In DNA, the CDR3 is TGTGCCAGCAAGCTGTCCGAGACAATTTACAATGAGCAGTTCTTC. Its protein is CASKLSETIYNEQFF. Together with reference TRBV7-9 and TRBJ2-1, the CDR3 gives the full variable domain: DTGVSQNPRHKITKRGQNVTFRCDPISEHNRLYWYRQTLGQGPEFLTYFQNEAQLEKSRLLSDRFSAERPKGSFSTLEIQRTEQGDSAMYLCASKLSETIYNEQFFGPGTRLTVL.

This chain uses TRBV20-1 with TRBJ2-7, with a tentative D call TRBD2 (6 bases). CDR1 is DFQATT, CDR2 SNEGSKA, per germline (reference sequence). The CDR3 length is 13 residues. V dropped 6 bases and J dropped 6 bases, with 18 bases sitting between them. The CDR3 nucleotides read TGCAGTGCGTCCAATAGCGGTCCTCCCGAGCAGTACTTC. Amino acid sequence: CSASNSGPPEQYF.

Ten or more counts support this clonotype. The J gene is TRBJ2-1, the V gene TRBV20-1; 7 bases match TRBD2. CDR1 is DFQATT, CDR2 SNEGSKA, per germline (reference sequence). Trimming cost V 1 base and J 6 bases; bases outside gene matches: 12. This CDR3 has 16 amino acids. The DNA of the CDR3 is TGCAGTGCTAGAGCCAAGGGAGCGGGACTACTCAATGAGCAGTTCTTC. Protein: CSARAKGAGLLNEQFF.

J is TRBJ2-3 and V is TRBV9, with a weak D call TRBD1 (5 bases). V lost 3 bases to trimming and J lost 2 bases, with 13 bases between them. The CDR3 covers 15 residues. Looked up from germline, CDR1 is SGDLS and CDR2 is YYNGEE. The CDR3 here is CASSGHAGHTDTQYF. In DNA, the CDR3 is TGTGCCAGCAGCGGACACGCCGGACACACAGATACGCAGTATTTT.

On this clonotype: A much larger clone differs from this one at a single base, so this may be a read error. V is TRBV28 and J is TRBJ1-6; no clear D gene. CDR1 and CDR2 (germline): MDHEN, SYDVKM. The CDR3 has 14 residues. The CDR3 here is CASSLPRRNSLLHF. CDR3 DNA: TGTGCCAGCAGTTTGCCCCGAAGGAATTCACTCCTCCACTTT. Drawing the rest from reference TRBV28 and TRBJ1-6, the complete variable domain is DVKVTQSSRYLVKRTGEKVFLECVQDMDHENMFWYRQDPGLGLRLIYFSYDVKMKEKGDIPEGYSVSREKKERFSLILESASTNQTSMYLCASSLPRRNSLLHFGNGTRLTVT.

This clonotype was counted a few times. The gene calls are TRBV19 and TRBJ2-1; 10 positions match TRBD2. This CDR3 has 14 amino acids. Germline trimming cut 2 bases from V and 5 bases from J; bases unmatched to any gene: 0. Germline V gene lookup returns CDR1 LNHDA and CDR2 SQIVND (reference sequence). The CDR3 DNA sequence: TGTGCCAGTAGTATACTAGCGGGAGACAATGAGCAGTTCTTC. It codes for CASSILAGDNEQFF. Full variable domain (rest looked up from reference TRBV19 and TRBJ2-1): DGGITQSPKYLFRKEGQNVTLSCEQNLNHDAMYWYRQDPGQGLRLIYYSQIVNDFQKGDIAEGYSVSREKKESFPLTVTSAQKNPTAFYLCASSILAGDNEQFFGPGTRLTVL.

In this sample, this clonotype turned up many times. The chain uses TRBV6-2 or TRBV6-3 and TRBJ1-5, with 9 bases aligning to TRBD1. The V gene's germline CDR1 is MNHEY and CDR2 SVGEGT. This CDR3 has 17 residues. The trim removed 0 bases at V and 9 bases at J, leaving 12 bases unmatched. CDR3 sequence: CASSYSGPGTGKGPQHF. CDR3 in DNA: TGTGCCAGCAGTTACTCGGGTCCCGGGACAGGGAAAGGGCCCCAGCATTTT.

This clonotype was seen many times. The chain joins TRBV12-3 or TRBV12-4 to TRBJ2-2; 8 nucleotides align to TRBD2. The CDR3 loop spans 15 amino acids. V gave up 7 bases and J gave up 4 bases; unmatched junction bases: 8. This CDR3 is CASIGAGGLTGELFF. The CDR3 nucleotides are TGTGCCAGCATAGGGGCGGGAGGTCTCACCGGGGAGCTGTTTTTT.

In its sample, this clonotype was seen many times. The chain links TRBV7-9 to TRBJ2-7, with D possibly TRBD1 on 5 matching bases. Deletions cut 6 bases from V and 5 bases from J, with 20 bases between. The CDR3 has 15 residues. Germline CDR1 is SEHNR and CDR2 is FQNEAQ (reference sequence). Here the CDR3 DNA reads TGTGCCAGCAGTCGTAAGATGCAGGGTATCAACGAGCAGTACTTC. Residues: CASSRKMQGINEQYF.

On this clonotype: Being one base from a much bigger clone, this may be a read error. The chain recombines TRBV20-1 with TRBJ2-1; D remains unclear. Germline loops: CDR1 DFQATT, CDR2 SNEGSKA (reference sequence). This CDR3 is built from 10 residues. Trimming left V 0 bases short and J 9 bases short, with 3 bases between. CDR3 protein: CSARESEQFF. In DNA, the CDR3 is TGCAGTGCTAGAGAGAGTGAGCAGTTCTTC.

The chain joins TRBV7-3 to TRBJ1-1; the D gene is possibly TRBD1 (5 bases). V gave up 6 bases and J gave up 1 base, with 12 bases separating them. The length of the CDR3 is 14 residues. CDR1 and CDR2 from the germline V gene are SGHTA and FQGTGA. CDR3 amino acids: CASRRDGGNTEAFF. CDR3 DNA sequence: TGTGCCAGCAGAAGGGACGGAGGGAACACTGAAGCTTTCTTT.